This TCR beta chain stems from a study of a mutant IDH1 vaccine in newly diagnosed glioma. Background on the study: The treated group averaged around 40 years old and was around 62% male, roughly 40% female.

Sequenced by immunoSEQ multiplex PCR; TCRdb stores in-frame clones only, minus some. Among 75,000 to 100,000 clones, more than 65% were seen once, and the ten largest hold less than 5.5%. The V gene lost 2 bases and the J gene lost 4 bases, with 11 bases spanning the gap. CDR3 length: 14 amino acids. Germline V gene data show CDR1 as MGHDK and CDR2 as SYGVNS. Time point here: baseline, week 1 (first vaccination visit). Specified treatment: pre-vaccination baseline after standard-of-care therapy. The chain employs TRBV25-1 and TRBJ1-2; no clear D. The clonotype was recovered from a man aged 40-49 years with glioma. Some clones in this sample may be carry-over from other donors' samples. This sample comprised PBMCs, obtained from a glioma patient treated with radiotherapy, temozolomide or both. This CDR3 reads CASSEDVAVYGYTF. CDR3 coding DNA: TGTGCCAGCAGTGAAGACGTGGCCGTCTATGGCTACACCTTC.